This T cell receptor (beta chain) appears in the sequencing data of a study of shared clonotypes between healthy human individuals. Findings of the study overall: The study drew on few donors, limiting represented genetic and exposure-history diversity. Larger estimated richness was generally recorded for naive subsets relative to memory subsets.

Healthy HIV-negative adults without recent acute infections or vaccinations served as donors. Method: immunoSEQ multiplex PCR; TCRdb's copy keeps in-frame clones and lacks some. The sample carries roughly 530,000 clones, 90% to 96% recorded once. This CDR3 region has 14 residues. The germline gives CDR1 SEHNR, CDR2 FQNEAQ (reference sequence). Trimming shortened V by 1 base and J by 2 bases, and 8 bases separated the two germline ends. Regarding this clone: What it binds is unknown.

The receptor comes from a young woman in good health. Sequencing was performed on naive CD4+ T cells sorted from blood. This sample's subset: CD45RA+ positively selected. V gene TRBV7-9 combines with J gene TRBJ1-1; D gene uncertain. The CDR3 sequence is CASSLDASNTEAFF. CDR3 nucleotide sequence: TGTGCCAGCAGCTTAGATGCGTCAAACACTGAAGCTTTCTTT.